Presented here are 15 T cell receptor beta chains from one specimen sequenced in a study of T cell responses to AZD1222 COVID-19 vaccine. The method was immunoSEQ multiplex PCR; TCRdb's version includes in-frame clones alone and lacks a portion of them. The table lists under 130,000 clones, about 90% of them singletons. The sample in question was peripheral blood, obtained on day 0 of AZD1222 vaccination. Source of these receptors: an adult in good health.

This clone was counted between two and nine times. The J gene is TRBJ2-7, the V gene TRBV4-2; D unresolved. Germline CDR1 and CDR2: LGHNA and YNFKEQ. The CDR3 length is 11 residues. V dropped 0 bases and J dropped 6 bases, with 3 bases sitting between them. The CDR3 bases are TGTGCCAGCAGCCAAGAGGCCGAGCAGTACTTC. Translating it yields CASSQEAEQYF.

J is TRBJ1-2 and V is TRBV13, with D possibly TRBD1 on 6 matching bases. The CDR3 is 16 residues long. Per the germline V gene, CDR1 is PRHDT and CDR2 is FYEKMQ (reference sequence). Deletions cut 5 bases from V and 2 bases from J, with 18 bases between. DNA for the CDR3: TGTGCCAGCAGCCCCCGTCTCGCAGGGGTAAACTATGGCTACACCTTC. Amino acid sequence: CASSPRLAGVNYGYTF.

The chain joins TRBV10-2 to TRBJ2-3, with D possibly being TRBD1 or TRBD2 (6 bases each). The CDR3 is 14 residues long. Trimming took 3 bases from V and 4 from J, leaving 11 bases between them. Germline values: CDR1 WSHSY, CDR2 SAAADI. In nucleotides, the CDR3 is TGCGCCAGCAGTGACTCCGGGGGCGCAGATACGCAGTATTTT. This codes for CASSDSGGADTQYF.

V is TRBV4-1 and J is TRBJ1-5; D is undetermined. CDR1 and CDR2 (germline): MGHRA, YSYEKL. The CDR3 sequence is 15 residues long. Trimming left V 1 base short and J 6 bases short, with 13 bases between. CDR3 in amino acids: CASSQAPTPGQPQHF. CDR3 nucleotide sequence: TGCGCCAGCAGCCAAGCCCCCACCCCCGGTCAGCCCCAGCATTTT.

The chain joins TRBV6-2 or TRBV6-3 to TRBJ2-7; TRBD2 is a possible D gene (5 bases). This CDR3 is built from 15 residues. Germline assignment: CDR1 MNHEY and CDR2 SVGEGT. Trimming stripped 2 bases from V and 3 bases from J, with 14 bases between. The CDR3, as DNA: TGTGCCAGCAGTTACGGCCCCGGGAAGTTCTACGAGCAGTACTTC. It specifies CASSYGPGKFYEQYF.

The V and J genes are TRBV12-5 and TRBJ1-1; D possibly corresponds to TRBD1 (6 bases). This CDR3 comprises 14 residues. V dropped 6 bases and J dropped 1 base, with 12 bases sitting between them. The V gene's germline CDR1 is LGHNT and CDR2 FRNRAP. The chain's CDR3 is CASGPTTGNTEAFF. The CDR3 coding sequence is TGTGCTAGTGGACCTACGACAGGGAACACTGAAGCTTTCTTT.

The V gene is TRBV7-8, the J gene TRBJ2-7; TRBD1 agrees at 9 bases. The V segment lost 2 bases and the J segment 6 bases; nucleotides outside the gene matches: 8. CDR1 is SGHVS, CDR2 FQNEAQ, per germline. The CDR3 extends over 15 amino acids. Here the CDR3 DNA reads TGTGCCAGCAGCTTATCCTCGGACAGGGGCGGCGAGCAGTACTTC. Protein sequence: CASSLSSDRGGEQYF.

This clone has a single count. This rearrangement joins TRBV5-1 to TRBJ2-3, with D possibly being TRBD1 or TRBD2 (5 bases each). This CDR3 has 14 residues. The ends were cut back, 0 bases at V and 4 bases at J, with 9 bases in the middle. Per the germline V gene, CDR1 is SGHRS and CDR2 is YFSETQ. This CDR3 reads CASSLGGRADTQYF. For the CDR3, the DNA is TGCGCCAGCAGCTTGGGGGGGAGAGCAGATACGCAGTATTTT.

The genes are TRBV5-1 and TRBJ1-2; TRBD1 matches at 7 bases. Germline V lookup: CDR1 SGHRS, CDR2 YFSETQ. V gave up 0 bases and J gave up 3 bases; unmatched junction bases: 8. This CDR3 comprises 16 residues. This CDR3 is CASSLGDSRRDYGYTF. The CDR3, as DNA: TGCGCCAGCAGCTTGGGGGACAGCCGCCGAGACTATGGCTACACCTTC. Using reference TRBV5-1 and TRBJ1-2 for the parts outside the CDR3, the full variable domain is KAGVTQTPRYLIKTRGQQVTLSCSPISGHRSVSWYQQTPGQGLQFLFEYFSETQRNKGNFPGRFSGRQFSNSRSEMNVSTLELGDSALYLCASSLGDSRRDYGYTFGSGTRLTVV.

The chain is built from TRBV12-3 or TRBV12-4 and TRBJ1-5; D gene uncertain. V dropped 3 bases and J dropped 7 bases, with 4 bases sitting between them. The CDR3 contains 11 residues. The CDR3 DNA reads TGTGCCAGCAGTTTGGGGCAGCCCCAGCATTTT. Residues: CASSLGQPQHF.

This clone has just one count. CDR3 DNA: TGTGCCAGCAGCTTGCGAGGGGTCCTCTCTGGAAACACCATATATTTT. Encoded protein: CASSLRGVLSGNTIYF. The V and J genes are TRBV5-6 and TRBJ1-3, with D perhaps matching TRBD1 (5 bases). V lost 1 base, J lost 0 bases, and 11 bases lay in between. CDR3 size: 16 residues. Germline V lookup: CDR1 SGHDT, CDR2 YYEEEE. Supplemented by reference TRBV5-6 and TRBJ1-3, the full variable domain reads DAGVTQSPTHLIKTRGQQVTLRCSPKSGHDTVSWYQQALGQGPQFIFQYYEEEERQRGNFPDRFSGHQFPNYSSELNVNALLLGDSALYLCASSLRGVLSGNTIYFGEGSWLTVV.

This chain connects TRBV27 to TRBJ1-1, with 7 bases aligning to TRBD1. Germline values: CDR1 MNHEY, CDR2 SMNVEV (reference sequence). This CDR3 is built from 13 residues. J gave up 4 bases and V 5 bases, and 4 bases lay outside the gene matches. Written as DNA, the CDR3 is TGTGCCAGCAGTACCCGACAGGGCACTGAAGCTTTCTTT. As protein: CASSTRQGTEAFF.

The J gene is TRBJ2-2, the V gene TRBV9, with D unclear. Trimming removed 4 bases at V and 8 bases at J, with 9 bases between. Germline V gene data show CDR1 as SGDLS and CDR2 as YYNGEE. This CDR3 contains 12 residues. The CDR3 nucleotides read TGTGCCAGCAGCTCCAGTGTGGGGGAGCTGTTTTTT. This encodes CASSSSVGELFF.

This chain connects TRBV6-1 to TRBJ2-7; 8 bases agree with TRBD1. From germline, CDR1 is MNHNS and CDR2 SASEGT. V lost 2 bases to trimming and J lost 2 bases; unmatched junction nucleotides: 2. The length of the CDR3 is 14 residues. The CDR3: CASSELQGAYEQYF. CDR3 DNA: TGTGCCAGCAGTGAATTACAGGGGGCCTACGAGCAGTACTTC.

The chain recombines TRBV27 with TRBJ2-1; D not resolved. In germline, CDR1 is MNHEY, CDR2 SMNVEV (reference sequence). The CDR3 covers 13 residues. Trimming cost V 1 base and J 4 bases, with 5 bases left between them. The CDR3 coding sequence is TGTGCCAGCAGTTTATTAGGGTACAATGAGCAGTTCTTC. It specifies CASSLLGYNEQFF.